This paragraph reports one TCR beta chain. Amplified TCR beta CDR3 regions derived from RNA transcripts. A set of HTBI primers served as the primers for a first-round RT-PCR of the TCR CDR3. TCRdb reprocessed the multiplex PCR reads with MiXCR, giving one entry per CDR3 protein. In the table there are hundreds of thousands of distinct CDR3 sequences, about 35% of which are singletons. The data belong to a study of T cells in Graves' hyperthyroidism and ophthalmopathy. These patients, aged 18 to 65, had recently diagnosed hyperthyroidism lasting under 2 months. Diagnoses were established using clinical symptoms, serum thyroxine and TRAb, thyroid ultrasound and orbital computed tomography. Germline V gene data show CDR1 as LNHDA and CDR2 as SQIVND (reference sequence). Between the trimmed V and J ends, which lost 3 bases and 3 bases, there was a span of 14 bases. CDR3 length: 15 amino acids.

The V call is TRBV19, the J call TRBJ1-1, with D possibly matching TRBD1 (6 bases). Sequencing was performed on blood. This clonotype was sampled from a woman aged 40 to 55 with Graves' hyperthyroidism. DNA for the CDR3: TGTGCCAGTAGTATTGGGGGGCGGAGGGACACTGAAGCTTTCTTT. This sequence encodes CASSIGGRRDTEAFF.